This passage covers 7 T cell receptor beta chains from one sample sequenced in a study of cytomegalovirus exposure and HLA in healthy donors. The PCR used 60 Vbeta and 13 Jbeta primers. Using immunoSEQ multiplex PCR, the repertoire was profiled, and TCRdb retains in-frame clones only, with some absent. The data hold approximately 190,000 clones, with just under 70% observed a single time. Sequencing was carried out using PBMCs. All receptors derive from a man in his forties in good health and CMV-seropositive.

This clone has only one observation. The chain is built from TRBV18 and TRBJ2-7, with D maybe TRBD1 (5 bases). The CDR3 contains 14 residues. Germline V gene sequence: CDR1 KGHSH, CDR2 LQKENI. V lost 1 base and J 4 bases, leaving 11 bases between the germline ends. The CDR3 protein is CASSPRPRQYEQYF. In DNA, the CDR3 is TGTGCCAGCTCACCACGGCCGAGACAGTACGAGCAGTACTTC.

This chain links TRBV2 with TRBJ2-1; TRBD2 agrees at 8 bases. The CDR3 is made up of 14 amino acids. Germline loops: CDR1 SNHLY, CDR2 FYNNEI. The V segment lost 6 bases and the J segment 0 bases; nucleotides outside the gene matches: 1. DNA for the CDR3: TGTGCCAGCAGGGCGGGGGGCTCCTACAATGAGCAGTTCTTC. The encoded protein is CASRAGGSYNEQFF.

CDR3 loop: CASRGGRTTYEQYF. In DNA, the CDR3 is TGTGCCAGCAGAGGGGGCAGGACCACCTACGAGCAGTACTTC. The V and J genes are TRBV2 and TRBJ2-7; 7 bases fit TRBD1. Germline V gene lookup returns CDR1 SNHLY and CDR2 FYNNEI. V lost 6 bases and J lost 2; bases outside the gene matches: 7. The length of the CDR3 is 14 residues.

This clone appeared a few times. The V gene is TRBV5-6, the J gene TRBJ2-7, with 10 bases aligning to TRBD2. With 3 bases clipped from V and 4 bases from J, the junction kept 19 bases outside the gene matches. The CDR3 runs 19 residues. Germline V gene lookup returns CDR1 SGHDT and CDR2 YYEEEE. The CDR3 protein is CASSSTQTLAGEIWYEQYF. CDR3 sequence (DNA): TGTGCCAGCAGCTCCACACAGACGCTAGCGGGGGAGATATGGTACGAGCAGTACTTC.

The chain carries TRBV5-1 and TRBJ2-4; 9 bases align to TRBD1. The CDR3 contains 15 residues. V lost 4 bases, J lost 12 bases, and 14 bases stayed unmatched. In germline, CDR1 is SGHRS, CDR2 YFSETQ. The CDR3 DNA is TGCGCCAGCAGCCCGAAGGGACAGGGACGGGGTGATCAGTACTTC. This translates into CASSPKGQGRGDQYF.

This chain joins TRBV7-9 and TRBJ1-2, with D perhaps TRBD1 (5 bases). Germline CDR1 SEHNR, CDR2 FQNEAQ (reference sequence). CDR3 length: 15 residues. The V end lost 5 bases, the J end lost 6 bases, and 19 bases lay between the germline ends. CDR3 loop: CASSLVGGILDGYTF. For the CDR3, the DNA is TGTGCCAGCAGCCTAGTGGGGGGGATCTTGGATGGCTACACCTTC.

The chain is built from TRBV19 and TRBJ1-2; 9 bases map to TRBD1. V lost 6 bases, J lost 6 bases, and 2 bases stayed unmatched. The germline gives CDR1 LNHDA, CDR2 SQIVND (reference sequence). This CDR3 has 12 amino acids. The CDR3, as DNA: TGTGCCAGTAGGACAGGGGGAGATGGCTACACCTTC. Protein product: CASRTGGDGYTF.